The 27 T cell receptor beta chains listed next were all sequenced from one sample in a study of T cells in localized non-small cell lung cancer. The assay was immunoSEQ multiplex PCR, and TCRdb's table has in-frame clones only and misses some. This table holds 45,000 to 60,000 clones, roughly four fifths found once. The material was peripheral blood, obtained before any cancer treatment. The receptors come from an older female donor with stage II squamous cell lung carcinoma.

This chain links TRBV20-1 with TRBJ1-1; 7 bases are a match to TRBD1. Germline CDR1 DFQATT, CDR2 SNEGSKA (reference sequence). V gave up 6 bases and J gave up 6 bases; unmatched junction bases: 4. This CDR3 spans 11 amino acids. The DNA for the CDR3 is TGCAGTGCAATTACAGGGGCTGAAGCTTTCTTT. This translates into CSAITGAEAFF.

By frequency in the sample, this clone is large. V is TRBV7-9 and J is TRBJ1-1; tentatively, D is TRBD1 (5 bases). The V and J ends lost 1 base and 9 bases respectively, with 12 bases between them. Germline loops: CDR1 SEHNR, CDR2 FQNEAQ (reference sequence). CDR3 length: 13 amino acids. The CDR3 region has the DNA TGTGCCAGCAGCTTAGGGGGCCTGTGGAAAGCTTTCTTT. This translates into CASSLGGLWKAFF.

CDR3 sequence reads: CASSERGRSYGYTF. The DNA for the CDR3 is TGTGCCAGCAGCGAGCGGGGGCGCTCCTATGGCTACACCTTC. V usage is TRBV5-6 and J usage is TRBJ1-2, with a weak D call TRBD1 (6 bases). This CDR3 has 14 amino acids. CDR1 is SGHDT, CDR2 YYEEEE, per germline. V lost 4 bases, J lost 4 bases, and 14 bases lay in between.

J is TRBJ2-4 and V is TRBV6-1, with 7 bases identical to TRBD1. Germline V gene sequence: CDR1 MNHNS, CDR2 SASEGT. Losses at the gene ends were 8 bases for V and 7 bases for J; bases not matched to a gene: 8. The CDR3 is 13 residues long. The CDR3 sequence: CASDQGDPNIQYF. The CDR3 nucleotides are TGTGCCAGCGACCAGGGGGACCCCAACATTCAGTACTTC.

The CDR3, as DNA: TGTGCCTGGAGTGAAAGACAGGGCGCCCCCTATGGCTACACCTTC. The encoded protein is CAWSERQGAPYGYTF. J is TRBJ1-2 and V is TRBV30; 7 bases match TRBD1. There are 15 residues in the CDR3. Germline CDR1 reads GTSNPN; CDR2 reads SVGIG (reference sequence). Germline trimming cut 1 base from V and 4 bases from J; bases unmatched to any gene: 9.

The CDR3 protein is CASSVDRRGGDGYTF. In DNA, the CDR3 is TGCGCCAGCAGCGTAGATAGGAGGGGAGGAGATGGCTACACCTTC. This chain uses TRBV5-1 with TRBJ1-2, with D perhaps matching TRBD1 (5 bases). Germline V gives CDR1 SGHRS, CDR2 YFSETQ. The CDR3 is made up of 15 amino acids. The V end lost 4 bases, the J end lost 6 bases, and 19 bases lay between the germline ends.

V usage is TRBV13 and J usage is TRBJ2-7; D remains ambiguous. Trimming took off 3 bases at V and 0 bases at J, with 9 bases between the two ends. This CDR3 is 14 amino acids long. The germline V gene encodes CDR1 PRHDT and CDR2 FYEKMQ (reference sequence). The CDR3 region has the DNA TGTGCCAGCAGCTTTAGTGACATCTCCTACGAGCAGTACTTC. This encodes CASSFSDISYEQYF.

The genes are TRBV7-9 and TRBJ2-4; 8 bases fit TRBD1. The V segment lost 0 bases and the J segment 12 bases; nucleotides outside the gene matches: 4. Germline V gene data show CDR1 as SEHNR and CDR2 as FQNEAQ (reference sequence). This CDR3 is built from 13 residues. CDR3: CASSLAGTGGQYF. In DNA form, the CDR3 reads TGTGCCAGCAGCTTAGCCGGGACAGGAGGTCAGTACTTC. Full variable domain (rest looked up from reference TRBV7-9 and TRBJ2-4): DTGVSQNPRHKITKRGQNVTFRCDPISEHNRLYWYRQTLGQGPEFLTYFQNEAQLEKSRLLSDRFSAERPKGSFSTLEIQRTEQGDSAMYLCASSLAGTGGQYFGAGTRLSVL.

The rearrangement joins TRBV7-3 to TRBJ1-1, with TRBD1 matching over 12 bases. Germline V gene sequence: CDR1 SGHTA, CDR2 FQGTGA. V dropped 0 bases and J dropped 3; count of bases not matched to a gene: 11. The CDR3 length is 19 residues. This CDR3 is CASSLTGRGQGARYTEAFF. The CDR3 DNA is TGTGCCAGCAGCTTAACAGGTCGGGGACAGGGGGCGCGTTACACTGAAGCTTTCTTT.

The rearrangement joins TRBV11-2 to TRBJ2-7; D ambiguous. The CDR3 spans 15 residues. The V gene lost 4 bases and the J gene lost 2 bases, with 15 bases spanning the gap. From germline, CDR1 is SGHAT and CDR2 FQNNGV. The CDR3 bases are TGTGCCAGCAGCTCCGAGGTGGGGATCCCCTACGAGCAGTACTTC. This gives the protein CASSSEVGIPYEQYF.

The chain joins TRBV19 to TRBJ2-7; 7 nucleotides line up with TRBD1. The CDR3 has 14 residues. Per the germline V gene, CDR1 is LNHDA and CDR2 is SQIVND (reference sequence). The V segment lost 5 bases and the J segment 3 bases; nucleotides outside the gene matches: 7. CDR3 protein: CASSLTGVYYEQYF. The CDR3 DNA sequence: TGTGCCAGTAGTCTTACAGGGGTGTACTACGAGCAGTACTTC.

The chain has TRBV5-1 and TRBJ2-1; the match to TRBD2 covers 9 bases. Germline CDR1 SGHRS, CDR2 YFSETQ. There are 16 residues in the CDR3. The J segment lost 2 bases and the V segment lost 0 bases, leaving 3 bases of the junction unmatched. CDR3 nucleotide sequence: TGCGCCAGCAGCTTGGCCAAGCGGGGGGCCTACAATGAGCAGTTCTTC. Translation gives CASSLAKRGAYNEQFF. The full variable domain, its missing parts supplied by reference TRBV5-1 and TRBJ2-1, is KAGVTQTPRYLIKTRGQQVTLSCSPISGHRSVSWYQQTPGQGLQFLFEYFSETQRNKGNFPGRFSGRQFSNSRSEMNVSTLELGDSALYLCASSLAKRGAYNEQFFGPGTRLTVL.

The rearrangement uses TRBV2 and TRBJ2-7, with 7 nucleotides matching TRBD2. Germline lookup yields CDR1 SNHLY and CDR2 FYNNEI. The CDR3 has 15 amino acids. J was trimmed by 1 base and V by 4 bases; bases with no gene match: 7. The CDR3 DNA reads TGTGCCAGCAGTGCGGAGGGAGGGATATCCTACGAGCAGTACTTC. It encodes CASSAEGGISYEQYF.

The chain employs TRBV5-5 and TRBJ2-7; TRBD2 matches 12 bases. Per the germline V gene, CDR1 is SGHKS and CDR2 is YYEKEE (reference sequence). Trimming took 4 bases from V and 0 from J; bases not matched to a gene: 5. This CDR3 contains 16 residues. This chain's CDR3 is CASSPGLAGSSYEQYF. The CDR3 DNA reads as TGTGCCAGCAGCCCAGGACTAGCGGGGAGCTCCTACGAGCAGTACTTC.

For the CDR3, the DNA is TGTGCCAGCTCACCACTCGGGACAGGGGTAGGAAACGAGCAGTACTTC. This gives the protein CASSPLGTGVGNEQYF. The chain uses TRBV18 and TRBJ2-7; 10 bases agree with TRBD1. Germline V gene data show CDR1 as KGHSH and CDR2 as LQKENI. The CDR3 has 16 amino acids. The J segment lost 5 bases and the V segment lost 1 base, leaving 8 bases of the junction unmatched.

The chain employs TRBV6-5 and TRBJ2-5, with a weak D call TRBD2 (6 bases). This CDR3 comprises 14 residues. The V gene's germline CDR1 is MNHEY and CDR2 SVGAGI. The V end was cut by 4 bases, the J end by 6 bases, with 15 bases between. In DNA, the CDR3 is TGTGCCAGCAGTTTTCTACCGGGGGTCCAGACCCAGTACTTC. This codes for CASSFLPGVQTQYF.

The chain carries TRBV10-3 and TRBJ2-7; possible D gene TRBD1, 6 bases. The ends were cut back, 4 bases at V and 3 bases at J, with 10 bases in the middle. Germline CDR1 reads ENHRY; CDR2 reads SYGVKD. CDR3 length equals 13 residues. The CDR3 is CAISGQQGYEQYF. The CDR3, as DNA: TGTGCCATCAGTGGTCAACAGGGCTACGAGCAGTACTTC.

The V gene is TRBV7-9, the J gene TRBJ1-6; D may be TRBD1 (5 bases). Germline CDR1 reads SEHNR; CDR2 reads FQNEAQ (reference sequence). Trimming shortened V by 0 bases and J by 10 bases, and 13 bases separated the two germline ends. The CDR3 extends over 15 amino acids. The CDR3 spells CASSLAGDLGSPLHF. The CDR3 coding sequence is TGTGCCAGCAGCTTAGCGGGGGACCTGGGCTCACCCCTCCACTTT. Using reference TRBV7-9 and TRBJ1-6 for the parts outside the CDR3, the full variable domain is DTGVSQNPRHKITKRGQNVTFRCDPISEHNRLYWYRQTLGQGPEFLTYFQNEAQLEKSRLLSDRFSAERPKGSFSTLEIQRTEQGDSAMYLCASSLAGDLGSPLHFGNGTRLTVT.

V usage is TRBV4-1 and J usage is TRBJ1-2; 7 bases fit TRBD1. The trim removed 1 base at V and 7 bases at J, leaving 12 bases unmatched. The CDR3 totals 16 residues. Per germline, CDR1 MGHRA and CDR2 YSYEKL. The CDR3 nucleotides read TGCGCCAGCAGCCAAGTGAGGAGGGGGCAGAGAGGTGGCTACACCTTC. This codes for CASSQVRRGQRGGYTF.

The gene calls are TRBV7-2 and TRBJ2-7; 9 bases agree with TRBD1. The CDR3 sequence is 14 residues long. CDR1 is SGHTA, CDR2 FQGNSA, per germline. Losses at the gene ends were 1 base for V and 5 bases for J; bases not matched to a gene: 3. The CDR3 bases are TGTGCCAGCAGCTTAGTAACAGGGGGCAACGAGCAGTACTTC. This sequence encodes CASSLVTGGNEQYF.

The chain couples TRBV6-1 to TRBJ1-5; D is undetermined. V was clipped by 1 base and J by 5 bases, with 9 bases between them. The CDR3 sequence is 14 residues long. Germline V gene data show CDR1 as MNHNS and CDR2 as SASEGT. CDR3 residues: CASSEGSFDQPQHF. As DNA, the CDR3 is TGTGCCAGCAGTGAAGGGAGTTTCGATCAGCCCCAGCATTTT.

This clone was picked up one time. The CDR3 loop reads CAWSVQIGGRGTEAFF. The CDR3 DNA follows: TGTGCCTGGAGTGTACAGATTGGGGGGCGCGGAACTGAAGCTTTCTTT. The rearrangement links TRBV30 to TRBJ1-1, with D possibly matching TRBD1 (6 bases). The V and J ends lost 0 bases and 5 bases respectively, with 19 bases between them. Germline loops: CDR1 GTSNPN, CDR2 SVGIG (reference sequence). CDR3 length: 16 amino acids.

This rearrangement joins TRBV6-5 to TRBJ1-5, with 7 bases aligning to TRBD1. The J segment lost 3 bases and the V segment lost 6 bases, leaving 5 bases of the junction unmatched. CDR1 is MNHEY, CDR2 SVGAGI, per germline. The CDR3 is made up of 14 amino acids. The CDR3 is CASRGGTVNQPQHF. The DNA of the CDR3 is TGTGCCAGCAGGGGAGGGACAGTCAATCAGCCCCAGCATTTT.

The CDR3 protein is CASSLASYGGVTEAFF. The CDR3 region has the DNA TGTGCCAGCAGCTTAGCGAGCTATGGGGGGGTCACTGAAGCTTTCTTT. The V and J genes are TRBV7-6 and TRBJ1-1, with D perhaps TRBD1 (5 bases). With 0 bases removed from V and 4 bases from J, the gap between germline ends came to 15 bases. The CDR3 spans 16 residues. The V gene's germline CDR1 is SGHVS and CDR2 FNYEAQ.

V is TRBV19 and J is TRBJ2-6, with D possibly TRBD1 on 6 matching bases. CDR1 is LNHDA, CDR2 SQIVND, per germline (reference sequence). V was trimmed by 4 bases and J by 2 bases, leaving 15 bases between them. The CDR3 consists of 17 residues. CDR3 residues: CASSNRAGTTGANVLTF. The CDR3 DNA is TGTGCCAGTAGTAACCGCGCCGGGACAACTGGGGCCAACGTCCTGACTTTC. Supplemented by reference TRBV19 and TRBJ2-6, the full variable domain reads DGGITQSPKYLFRKEGQNVTLSCEQNLNHDAMYWYRQDPGQGLRLIYYSQIVNDFQKGDIAEGYSVSREKKESFPLTVTSAQKNPTAFYLCASSNRAGTTGANVLTFGAGSRLTVL.

This clone was found a few times. The CDR3 protein is CATGQGLSGANVLTF. In DNA, the CDR3 is TGTGCCACCGGACAGGGGCTCTCTGGGGCCAACGTCCTGACTTTC. This chain joins TRBV10-3 and TRBJ2-6; 9 bases agree with TRBD1. The junction had 4 bases not matched to a gene; V was cut back by 10 bases and J by 0 bases. CDR1 and CDR2 from the germline V gene are ENHRY and SYGVKD. The CDR3 is 15 amino acids.

This clone was seen a handful of times. The chain has TRBV29-1 and TRBJ1-2; tentatively, D is TRBD1 (5 bases). Germline CDR1 and CDR2: SQVTM and ANQGSEA. The CDR3 has 13 amino acids. Between the trimmed V and J ends, which lost 6 bases and 3 bases, there was a span of 14 bases. As DNA, the CDR3 is TGCAGCGTCAACCCCAGGGAAGACTATGGCTACACCTTC. Residues: CSVNPREDYGYTF. The whole variable domain, remainder taken from reference TRBV29-1 and TRBJ1-2, is SAVISQKPSRDICQRGTSLTIQCQVDSQVTMMFWYRQQPGQSLTLIATANQGSEATYESGFVIDKFPISRPNLTFSTLTVSNMSPEDSSIYLCSVNPREDYGYTFGSGTRLTVV.